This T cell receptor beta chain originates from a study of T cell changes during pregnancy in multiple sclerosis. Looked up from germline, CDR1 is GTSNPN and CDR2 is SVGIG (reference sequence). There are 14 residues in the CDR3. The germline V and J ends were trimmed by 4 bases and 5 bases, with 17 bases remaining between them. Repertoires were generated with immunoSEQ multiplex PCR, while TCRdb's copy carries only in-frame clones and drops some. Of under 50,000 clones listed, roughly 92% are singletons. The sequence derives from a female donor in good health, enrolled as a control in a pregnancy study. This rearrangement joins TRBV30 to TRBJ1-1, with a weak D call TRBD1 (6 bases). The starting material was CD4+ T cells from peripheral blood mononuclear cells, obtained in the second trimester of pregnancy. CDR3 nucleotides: TGTGCCTGGAACCTACGGGGGGGGACAACTGAAGCTTTCTTT. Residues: CAWNLRGGTTEAFF. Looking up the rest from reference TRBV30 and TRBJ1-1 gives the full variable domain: SQTIHQWPATLVQPVGSPLSLECTVEGTSNPNLYWYRQAAGRGLQLLFYSVGIGQISSEVPQNLSASRPQDRQFILSSKKLLLSDSGFYLCAWNLRGGTTEAFFGQGTRLTVV.